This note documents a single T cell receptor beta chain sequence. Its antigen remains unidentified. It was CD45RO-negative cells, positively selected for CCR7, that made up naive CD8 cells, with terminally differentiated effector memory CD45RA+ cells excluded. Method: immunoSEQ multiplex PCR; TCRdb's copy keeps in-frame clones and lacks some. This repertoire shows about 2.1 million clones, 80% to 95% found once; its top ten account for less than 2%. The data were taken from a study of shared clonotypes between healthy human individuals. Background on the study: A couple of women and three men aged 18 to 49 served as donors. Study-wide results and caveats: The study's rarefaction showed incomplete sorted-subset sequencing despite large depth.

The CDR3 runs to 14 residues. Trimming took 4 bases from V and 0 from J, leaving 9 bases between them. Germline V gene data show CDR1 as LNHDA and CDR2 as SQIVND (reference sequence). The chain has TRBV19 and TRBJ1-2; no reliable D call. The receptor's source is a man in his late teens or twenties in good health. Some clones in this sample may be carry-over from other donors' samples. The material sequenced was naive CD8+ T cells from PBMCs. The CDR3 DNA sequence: TGTGCCAGTAGTACCGGACGAGCTAACTATGGCTACACCTTC. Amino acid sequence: CASSTGRANYGYTF. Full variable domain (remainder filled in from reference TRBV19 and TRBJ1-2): DGGITQSPKYLFRKEGQNVTLSCEQNLNHDAMYWYRQDPGQGLRLIYYSQIVNDFQKGDIAEGYSVSREKKESFPLTVTSAQKNPTAFYLCASSTGRANYGYTFGSGTRLTVV.